Listed here are 22 T cell receptor beta chains from one sample, sequenced in a study of cytomegalovirus exposure and HLA in healthy donors. Amplification used 60 Vbeta primers and 13 Jbeta primers. Method: immunoSEQ multiplex PCR; TCRdb's copy keeps in-frame clones and lacks some. The sample shows around 150,000 clones, about 80% of them seen only once. Sequences were obtained from PBMCs. The receptors derive from a young man in good health and CMV-seronegative.

The J gene is TRBJ2-2, the V gene TRBV7-3, with D perhaps matching TRBD2 (6 bases). Germline V CDR1 and CDR2: SGHTA, FQGTGA. V was pared by 5 bases and J by 8 bases, with 9 bases between. The CDR3 totals 12 residues. CDR3 in amino acids: CASSRGRGELFF. DNA for the CDR3: TGTGCCAGCAGCCGGGGGAGAGGGGAGCTGTTTTTT. Looking up the rest from reference TRBV7-3 and TRBJ2-2 gives the full variable domain: GAGVSQTPSNKVTEKGKYVELRCDPISGHTALYWYRQSLGQGPEFLIYFQGTGAADDSGLPNDRFFAVRPEGSVSTLKIQRTERGDSAVYLCASSRGRGELFFGEGSRLTVL.

The chain is built from TRBV9 and TRBJ2-3; D gene uncertain. The germline gives CDR1 SGDLS, CDR2 YYNGEE. Trimming shortened V by 0 bases and J by 6 bases, and 2 bases separated the two germline ends. The CDR3 runs to 11 residues. The CDR3 nucleotides are TGTGCCAGCAGCGTAGCTGATACGCAGTATTTT. It codes for CASSVADTQYF. Variable domain in full (rest from reference TRBV9 and TRBJ2-3): DSGVTQTPKHLITATGQRVTLRCSPRSGDLSVYWYQQSLDQGLQFLIQYYNGEERAKGNILERFSAQQFPDLHSELNLSSLELGDSALYFCASSVADTQYFGPGTRLTVL.

This clone was detected only a few times. The chain has TRBV6-1 and TRBJ2-7; D might be TRBD1 (6 bases). Trimming shortened V by 4 bases and J by 4 bases, and 17 bases separated the two germline ends. Looked up from germline, CDR1 is MNHNS and CDR2 is SASEGT. The CDR3 totals 15 residues. The CDR3 nucleotides are TGTGCCAGCAGTGGGGGGCCTATCGGGGTGTACGAGCAGTACTTC. Translating it yields CASSGGPIGVYEQYF.

The rearrangement uses TRBV30 and TRBJ1-1, with D possibly matching TRBD1 (6 bases). Trimming took off 0 bases at V and 1 base at J, with 15 bases between the two ends. The CDR3 extends over 16 amino acids. Per the germline V gene, CDR1 is GTSNPN and CDR2 is SVGIG (reference sequence). The DNA for the CDR3 is TGTGCCTGGAGTGTAGGCGGACAGATTGGGAACACTGAAGCTTTCTTT. The encoded protein is CAWSVGGQIGNTEAFF.

This clone appeared once. The rearrangement uses TRBV15 and TRBJ1-1; D call uncertain. There are 17 residues in the CDR3. Germline loops: CDR1 LNHNV, CDR2 YYDKDF (reference sequence). V was pared by 0 bases and J by 6 bases, with 20 bases between. CDR3 sequence (DNA): TGTGCCACCAGCAGAGAATTCGGGAGAGCCTTGAAGGCTGAAGCTTTCTTT. Translation: CATSREFGRALKAEAFF.

This clone was observed a few times. V and J are TRBV11-2 and TRBJ1-4; 8 nucleotides agree with TRBD1. The trim removed 5 bases at V and 5 bases at J, leaving 7 bases unmatched. CDR3 size: 15 residues. CDR1 and CDR2 (germline): SGHAT, FQNNGV. CDR3 DNA: TGTGCCAGCAGCAGCCGCCGGACAGGGAATGAAAAACTGTTTTTT. Translated, it gives CASSSRRTGNEKLFF.

The rearrangement uses TRBV19 and TRBJ2-3; a weak D match, TRBD2 (7 bases). This CDR3 is built from 15 residues. From germline, CDR1 is LNHDA and CDR2 SQIVND (reference sequence). V lost 1 base and J lost 4, with 12 bases in between. This CDR3 is CASSIGAGAADTQYF. The CDR3 region has the DNA TGTGCCAGTAGTATAGGGGCGGGGGCGGCAGATACGCAGTATTTT.

Of note for this clone: A junction boundary mismatches the germline segment, possibly from a read error. In nucleotides, the CDR3 is TGTGCCAGCAGCGGGCCTGGGTTCGCGGGCACAGATGCGCAGTATTTT. Translated: CASSGPGFAGTDAQYF. This sequence joins TRBV11-3 and TRBJ2-3; possible D gene TRBD2, 5 bases. CDR3 size: 16 residues. The V gene's germline CDR1 is SGHNT and CDR2 YENEEA.

The chain carries TRBV11-2 and TRBJ2-4; 7 bases map to TRBD2. The CDR3 runs 14 residues. Germline V gene sequence: CDR1 SGHAT, CDR2 FQNNGV. V was pared by 5 bases and J by 7 bases, with 8 bases of the junction left unmatched. The CDR3 DNA reads TGTGCCAGCAGCATAATTGGACTAGAGAACATTCAGTACTTC. It yields the protein CASSIIGLENIQYF.

This clone has only a few counts. The chain links TRBV27 to TRBJ1-3, with D possibly being TRBD1 (6 bases). The CDR3 length is 15 residues. With 3 bases removed from V and 3 bases from J, the gap between germline ends came to 12 bases. Germline V CDR1 and CDR2: MNHEY, SMNVEV (reference sequence). This CDR3 reads CASSLDSGGGNTIYF. The DNA of the CDR3 is TGTGCCAGCAGTTTGGACAGTGGCGGTGGAAACACCATATATTTT.

This clone was detected a few times. The rearrangement joins TRBV28 to TRBJ1-5, with D possibly being TRBD1 (6 bases). The CDR3 has 15 amino acids. Trimming removed 3 bases at V and 6 bases at J, with 15 bases between. Germline CDR1 and CDR2: MDHEN and SYDVKM. The CDR3 sequence: CASSFGNRDVQPQHF. In DNA form, the CDR3 reads TGTGCCAGCAGTTTTGGGAACAGGGATGTTCAGCCCCAGCATTTT. Full variable domain (outside the CDR3, taken from reference TRBV28 and TRBJ1-5): DVKVTQSSRYLVKRTGEKVFLECVQDMDHENMFWYRQDPGLGLRLIYFSYDVKMKEKGDIPEGYSVSREKKERFSLILESASTNQTSMYLCASSFGNRDVQPQHFGDGTRLSIL.

This clone was detected only a few times. V is TRBV5-8 and J is TRBJ2-6, with TRBD1 matching 7 bases. Trimming took 3 bases from V and 0 from J; bases not matched to a gene: 9. Germline V CDR1 and CDR2: SGHTS, YDEGEE. The CDR3 has 18 residues. The CDR3, as DNA: TGTGCCAGCAGCTCCGACAGGGCGGATCTCTCTGGGGCCAACGTCCTGACTTTC. It encodes CASSSDRADLSGANVLTF. The variable domain in full, completed from reference TRBV5-8 and TRBJ2-6, reads EAGVTQSPTHLIKTRGQQATLRCSPISGHTSVYWYQQALGLGLQFLLWYDEGEERNRGNFPPRFSGRQFPNYSSELNVNALELEDSALYLCASSSDRADLSGANVLTFGAGSRLTVL.

This clone has just one count. The rearrangement uses TRBV5-1 and TRBJ2-1, with D possibly TRBD2 on 6 matching bases. Trimming took 5 bases from V and 4 from J, leaving 16 bases between them. Germline V CDR1 and CDR2: SGHRS, YFSETQ. CDR3 size: 15 residues. CDR3 DNA sequence: TGCGCCAGCAGATCCACGGGGGAGGCTTACAATGAGCAGTTCTTC. Translating it yields CASRSTGEAYNEQFF.

This rearrangement joins TRBV4-1 to TRBJ2-4; 12 positions match TRBD2. Losses at the gene ends were 1 base for V and 0 bases for J; bases not matched to a gene: 10. The CDR3 runs 20 residues. Germline V gene data show CDR1 as MGHRA and CDR2 as YSYEKL. The CDR3 coding sequence is TGCGCCAGCAGCCAAGTAGGCCTAGCGGGGGGGCCGATAGCCAAAAACATTCAGTACTTC. Protein: CASSQVGLAGGPIAKNIQYF.

The DNA of the CDR3 is TGTGCCAGCAGTCCCCCCGGGACAGGGATGAATAGCAATCAGCCCCAGCATTTT. Protein product: CASSPPGTGMNSNQPQHF. The chain is built from TRBV28 and TRBJ1-5, with 9 bases that match TRBD1. Trimming took 5 bases from V and 0 from J; bases not matched to a gene: 11. The germline V gene encodes CDR1 MDHEN and CDR2 SYDVKM. The CDR3 sequence is 18 residues long.

The chain uses TRBV20-1 and TRBJ1-1; no reliable D call. The ends were cut back, 6 bases at V and 5 bases at J, with 10 bases in the middle. CDR3 length: 11 residues. Germline loops: CDR1 DFQATT, CDR2 SNEGSKA (reference sequence). The CDR3 bases are TGCAGTGCCCTCGTGCGGACTGAAGCTTTCTTT. Protein sequence: CSALVRTEAFF.

This chain joins TRBV5-1 and TRBJ2-7, with TRBD1 identical over 7 bases. Germline assignment: CDR1 SGHRS and CDR2 YFSETQ. With 3 bases clipped from V and 4 bases from J, the junction kept 4 bases outside the gene matches. The CDR3 consists of 13 residues. The CDR3 coding sequence is TGCGCCAGCAGCTCGCTACAGGGGTACGAGCAGTACTTC. This encodes CASSSLQGYEQYF.

The J gene is TRBJ2-3, the V gene TRBV9; possible D gene TRBD2, 5 bases. V lost 4 bases and J 0 bases, leaving 12 bases between the germline ends. The germline V gene encodes CDR1 SGDLS and CDR2 YYNGEE. CDR3 length: 15 residues. The DNA for the CDR3 is TGTGCCAGCAGCCGTTGGCGGACTAGCACAGATACGCAGTATTTT. Amino acid sequence: CASSRWRTSTDTQYF.

The J gene is TRBJ2-7, the V gene TRBV30; 8 positions match TRBD1. The junction had 8 bases not matched to a gene; V was cut back by 3 bases and J by 4 bases. The length of the CDR3 is 14 residues. CDR1 is GTSNPN, CDR2 SVGIG, per germline (reference sequence). CDR3 DNA sequence: TGTGCCTGGAGCGGGACAGGATATCCTTACGAGCAGTACTTC. Amino acids: CAWSGTGYPYEQYF.

The rearrangement uses TRBV19 and TRBJ1-2; unclear D gene. CDR3 length equals 14 residues. Looked up from germline, CDR1 is LNHDA and CDR2 is SQIVND (reference sequence). V gave up 0 bases and J gave up 8 bases, with 13 bases separating them. Here the CDR3 reads CASSIDVGRQGYTF. The CDR3 DNA reads as TGTGCCAGTAGTATAGATGTGGGGAGACAAGGCTACACCTTC.

The chain joins TRBV19 to TRBJ2-7, with unresolved D. V was trimmed by 6 bases and J by 3 bases, leaving 12 bases between them. The CDR3 contains 13 residues. Germline lookup yields CDR1 LNHDA and CDR2 SQIVND (reference sequence). The CDR3, as DNA: TGTGCCAGTAGCCTCGCACAGTTCTACGAGCAGTACTTC. Residues: CASSLAQFYEQYF. Supplemented by reference TRBV19 and TRBJ2-7, the full variable domain reads DGGITQSPKYLFRKEGQNVTLSCEQNLNHDAMYWYRQDPGQGLRLIYYSQIVNDFQKGDIAEGYSVSREKKESFPLTVTSAQKNPTAFYLCASSLAQFYEQYFGPGTRLTVT.

The rearrangement uses TRBV5-4 and TRBJ2-7, with 8 bases lining up with TRBD1. The CDR3 runs to 15 residues. Germline V CDR1 and CDR2: SGHNT, YYREEE (reference sequence). V shed 4 bases and J 3 bases; nucleotides not matched to a gene: 9. DNA of the CDR3: TGTGCCAGCAGCCAGGGGGCCCCGGTGGGCTACGAGCAGTACTTC. Its translation is CASSQGAPVGYEQYF.